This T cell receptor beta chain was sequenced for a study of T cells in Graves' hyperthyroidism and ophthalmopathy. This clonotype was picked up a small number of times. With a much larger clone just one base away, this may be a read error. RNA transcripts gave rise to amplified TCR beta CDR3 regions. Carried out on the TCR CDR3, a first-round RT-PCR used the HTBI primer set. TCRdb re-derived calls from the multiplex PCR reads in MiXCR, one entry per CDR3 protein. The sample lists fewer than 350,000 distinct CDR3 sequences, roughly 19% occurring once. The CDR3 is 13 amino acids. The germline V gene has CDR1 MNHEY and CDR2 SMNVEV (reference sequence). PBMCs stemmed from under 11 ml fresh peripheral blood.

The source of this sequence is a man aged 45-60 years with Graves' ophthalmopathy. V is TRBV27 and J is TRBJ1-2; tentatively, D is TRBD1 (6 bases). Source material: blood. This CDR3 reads CAGSLGAGVGYTF. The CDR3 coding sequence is TGTGCCGGCAGTTTAGGGGCAGGGGTTGGCTACACCTTC.